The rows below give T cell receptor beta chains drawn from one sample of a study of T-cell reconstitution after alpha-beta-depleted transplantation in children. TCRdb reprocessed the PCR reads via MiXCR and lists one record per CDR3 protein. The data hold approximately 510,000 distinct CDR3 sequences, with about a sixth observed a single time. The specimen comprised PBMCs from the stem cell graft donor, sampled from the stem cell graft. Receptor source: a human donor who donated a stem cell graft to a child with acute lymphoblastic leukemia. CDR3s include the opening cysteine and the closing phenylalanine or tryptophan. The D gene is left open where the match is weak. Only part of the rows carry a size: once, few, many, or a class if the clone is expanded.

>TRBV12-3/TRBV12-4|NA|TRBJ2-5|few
TGTGCCAGCAGTTTTCAGGGCCGGGAGACCCAGTACTTC
CASSFQGRETQYF
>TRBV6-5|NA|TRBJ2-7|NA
TGTGCCAGCAGTTACGGCTGGGGTGCCTACGAGCAGTACTTC
CASSYGWGAYEQYF
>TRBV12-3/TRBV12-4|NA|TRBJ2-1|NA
TGTGCCAGCAGTAGGCGGGGACCCAAATACAATGAGCAGTTCTTC
CASSRRGPKYNEQFF
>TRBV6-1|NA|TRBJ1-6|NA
TGTGCCAGCACCTCGGCAGGGGCCAGAGGGGGACCCCTCCACTTT
CASTSAGARGGPLHF
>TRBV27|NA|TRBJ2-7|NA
TGTGCCAGCGGCTCAGTTGAACAGGGATTATTAAGGTACGAGCAGTACTTC
CASGSVEQGLLRYEQYF
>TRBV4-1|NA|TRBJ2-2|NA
TGCGCCAGCAGCCAAGAAGGGGGGAGGGCCTCAACCGGGGAGCTGTTTTTT
CASSQEGGRASTGELFF
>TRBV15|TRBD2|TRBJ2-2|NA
TGTGCCACCAGCAGAGACGGACTAGGACTAGCGGGAGGGCACCGGGAGCTGTTTTTT
CATSRDGLGLAGGHRELFF
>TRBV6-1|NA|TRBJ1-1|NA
TGTGCCAGCGGACAGCCCCGACAGATCGAAGCTTTCTTT
CASGQPRQIEAFF
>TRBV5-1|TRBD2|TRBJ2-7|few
TGCGCCAGCAGCGTTATAGCGGGGGAGTCCTACGAGCAGTACTTC
CASSVIAGESYEQYF
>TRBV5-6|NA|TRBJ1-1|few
TGTGCCAGCGCCCCCGAACTGGGCTTGAACACTGAAGCTTTCTTT
CASAPELGLNTEAFF
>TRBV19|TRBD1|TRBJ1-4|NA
TGTGCCAGTAGTGGGACAGTCAGTTGGAATGAAAAACTGTTTTTT
CASSGTVSWNEKLFF
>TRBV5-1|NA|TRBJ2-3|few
TGCGCCAGCAGCCACCAGACAGCTAGCACAGATACGCAGTATTTT
CASSHQTASTDTQYF
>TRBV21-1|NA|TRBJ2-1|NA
TGTGCCAGGCTAACTAGCGCTGAGTTCTTC
CARLTSAEFF
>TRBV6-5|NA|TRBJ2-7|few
TGTGCCAGCAGGTACCGAACTTGGAAAGTTGACGAGCAGTACTTC
CASRYRTWKVDEQYF
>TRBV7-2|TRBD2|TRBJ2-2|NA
TGTGCCAGCAGCGGACTAGCGGGCATCCCCACCGGGGAGCTGTTTTTT
CASSGLAGIPTGELFF
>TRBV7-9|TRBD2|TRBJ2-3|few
TGTGCCAGCAGCTCCTATGGACTAGCGGGAGGGAGGGCAGATACGCAGTATTTT
CASSSYGLAGGRADTQYF
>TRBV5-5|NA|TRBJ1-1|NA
TGTGCCAGCACGCGTAACGAGGGGTCCAGCGCTGAAGCTTTCTTT
CASTRNEGSSAEAFF
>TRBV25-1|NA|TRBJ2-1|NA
TGTGCCAGCAGTGGGTTGGGATCGACCTACAATGAGCAGTTCTTC
CASSGLGSTYNEQFF
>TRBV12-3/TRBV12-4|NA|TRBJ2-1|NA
TGTGCCAGCAGTTTAGAACAGGTCAGCTACAATGAGCAGTTCTTC
CASSLEQVSYNEQFF
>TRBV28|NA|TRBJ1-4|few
TGTGCCAGCCGAGGTGAAAAACTGTTTTTT
CASRGEKLFF
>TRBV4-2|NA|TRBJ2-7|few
TGTGCCAGCAGCCAAGATCGGGAACGGTACTACGAGCAGTACTTC
CASSQDRERYYEQYF
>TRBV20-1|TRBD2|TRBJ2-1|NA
TGCAGTGCTCCTCAGGCGAAGGGACTACGGGAGCAGTTCTTC
CSAPQAKGLREQFF
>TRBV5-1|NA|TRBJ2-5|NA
TGCGCCAGCAGCTTGGGGAGGGACAGACCCCAAGAGACCCAGTACTTC
CASSLGRDRPQETQYF
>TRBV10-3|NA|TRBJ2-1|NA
TGTGCCATCAGTGAGGGGGGGTTTGGCTCGAATGAGCAGTTCTTC
CAISEGGFGSNEQFF
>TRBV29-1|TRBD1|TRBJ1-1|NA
TGCAGCGTTACCGGGACAGGGGGATTCGCTGAAGCTTTCTTT
CSVTGTGGFAEAFF
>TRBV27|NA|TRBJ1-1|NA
TGTGCCAGCAGTCCCGCCTGGGGAGGGAACACTGAAGCTTTCTTT
CASSPAWGGNTEAFF
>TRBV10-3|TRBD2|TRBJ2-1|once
TGTGCCATCAGTGAGCGGGGGACTAGCGGGATGAATGAGCAGTTCTTC
CAISERGTSGMNEQFF
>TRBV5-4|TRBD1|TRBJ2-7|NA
TGTGCCAGCAGGTTGGTTGTCGGGACAGGGGGCAATCAGGAGCAGTACTTC
CASRLVVGTGGNQEQYF
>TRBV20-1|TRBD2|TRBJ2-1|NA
TGCAGTGCTCGACTTCTAGCGGGAGTTTACAATGAGCAGTTCTTC
CSARLLAGVYNEQFF
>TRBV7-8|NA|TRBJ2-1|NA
TGTGCCAGCAGCTTAGCCTACCGATCGAAGGGGGGTTACAATGAGCAGTTCTTC
CASSLAYRSKGGYNEQFF
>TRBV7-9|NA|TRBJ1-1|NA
TGTGCCAGCAGCTTAGGGATCGGGAACACTGAAGCTTTCTTT
CASSLGIGNTEAFF
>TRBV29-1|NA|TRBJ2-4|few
TGCAGCGTTGACACCCTCGGGGGAATGGACATTCAGTACTTC
CSVDTLGGMDIQYF
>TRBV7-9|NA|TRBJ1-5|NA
TGTGCCAGCAGCTTAGCGGGACACAACAATCAGCCCCAGCATTTT
CASSLAGHNNQPQHF
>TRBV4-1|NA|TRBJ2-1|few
TGCGCCAGCAGCCAAGATGGTCCCGGGGGAGGTACCTACAATGAGCAGTTCTTC
CASSQDGPGGGTYNEQFF
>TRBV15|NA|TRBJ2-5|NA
TGTGCCACCAGCAGAGAAGGGCTCGGGCAGACCCAGTACTTC
CATSREGLGQTQYF
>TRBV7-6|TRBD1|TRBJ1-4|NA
TGTGCCAGCAGCTTGTATGGACTCCGGGGACAGGGTGGAACTAATGAAAAACTGTTTTTT
CASSLYGLRGQGGTNEKLFF
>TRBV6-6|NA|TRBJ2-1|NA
TGTGCCAGCAGCCGAGTCTACCAGAATGAGCAGTTCTTC
CASSRVYQNEQFF
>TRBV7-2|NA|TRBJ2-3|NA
TGTGCCAGCAGCTCCGGCGGAGTGGGACCAGATACGCAGTATTTT
CASSSGGVGPDTQYF
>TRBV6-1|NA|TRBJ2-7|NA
TGTGCCAGCAGCTTCATCGGAGCGCCAAGCTTCTACGAGCAGTACTTC
CASSFIGAPSFYEQYF
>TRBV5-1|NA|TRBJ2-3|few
TGCGCCAGCAGCTTGGCCCCCCCAGATACGCAGTATTTT
CASSLAPPDTQYF
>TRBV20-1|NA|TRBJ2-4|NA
TGCAGTGCTAGACGGGACACGGTCGACATTCAGTACTTC
CSARRDTVDIQYF
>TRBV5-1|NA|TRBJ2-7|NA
TGCGCCAGCAGTAACGGTCCCGCCTACGAGCAGTACTTC
CASSNGPAYEQYF
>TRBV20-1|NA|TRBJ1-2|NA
TGCAGTGCCCGGGGATGGGTAGATTATAGCTACACCTTC
CSARGWVDYSYTF
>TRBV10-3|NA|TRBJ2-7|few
TGTGCCATCAGTGAGTCGAGGACGGACACCTACGAGCAGTACTTC
CAISESRTDTYEQYF